The clone carrying this T cell receptor (beta chain) came up a few times. The V gene's germline CDR1 is DFQATT and CDR2 SNEGSKA (reference sequence). Trimming removed 1 base at V and 3 bases at J, with 10 bases between. The CDR3 covers 13 residues. One entry per CDR3 protein results from TCRdb running MiXCR on the 5' RACE reads. The profile shows 70,000 or so distinct CDR3 sequences, 16% of them singletons. This entry comes from a study of HIV-infected patients and healthy controls. This chain uses TRBV20-1 with TRBJ2-7; D might be TRBD2 (6 bases). The source of this sequence is a human donor in good health. The sequencing sample was made of CD4+ T cells from blood. CDR3 sequence (DNA): TGCAGTGCTAGAGGGAGGGTAATCTACGAGCAGTACTTC. Amino acid sequence: CSARGRVIYEQYF.